This entry lists 18 T cell receptor beta chains sequenced from one sample in a study of CD8+ T cells in alopecia areata. Extraction of RNA preceded its reverse transcription into cDNA, which served as the sequencing template. Assay used: immunoSEQ multiplex PCR; TCRdb lists only in-frame clones, some missing. The sample holds some 180,000 clones, over 55% seen once. The specimen comprised CD4+ T cells sorted from blood, sampled at week 0. Receptors were obtained from a human donor with alopecia areata.

The chain uses TRBV15 and TRBJ2-4, with 8 bases matching TRBD1. The germline gives CDR1 LNHNV, CDR2 YYDKDF (reference sequence). V was pared by 0 bases and J by 6 bases, with 10 bases of the junction left unmatched. This CDR3 is 17 amino acids long. CDR3 coding DNA: TGTGCCACCAGCAGAGATAACCCCGGACAGGGATCAAACATTCAGTACTTC. This gives the protein CATSRDNPGQGSNIQYF.

Regarding this clone: The same CDR3 can be traced to other DNA sequences in this sample. The rearrangement joins TRBV5-1 to TRBJ1-1; TRBD1 matches at 7 bases. Germline trimming cut 0 bases from V and 7 bases from J; bases unmatched to any gene: 0. The germline CDR1 and CDR2 sequences are SGHRS and YFSETQ. The CDR3 length is 12 residues. CDR3 coding DNA: TGCGCCAGCAGCTTGGGACAGGGTGAAGCTTTCTTT. It is translated as CASSLGQGEAFF. The complete variable domain, with remaining parts taken from reference TRBV5-1 and TRBJ1-1, reads KAGVTQTPRYLIKTRGQQVTLSCSPISGHRSVSWYQQTPGQGLQFLFEYFSETQRNKGNFPGRFSGRQFSNSRSEMNVSTLELGDSALYLCASSLGQGEAFFGQGTRLTVV.

Only a few counts were recorded for this clone. The same CDR3 also results from other DNA sequences found in this sample. The chain carries TRBV29-1 and TRBJ1-1; D remains unclear. V was pared by 6 bases and J by 5 bases, with 7 bases between. Germline V gene data show CDR1 as SQVTM and CDR2 as ANQGSEA. There are 10 residues in the CDR3. Here the CDR3 reads CSVAGTEAFF. In DNA, the CDR3 is TGCAGCGTCGCAGGAACTGAAGCTTTCTTT.

The chain links TRBV11-1 to TRBJ2-3; possible D gene TRBD1, 6 bases. The CDR3 contains 16 residues. Between the trimmed V and J ends, which lost 5 bases and 1 base, there was a span of 16 bases. CDR1 is SGHAT, CDR2 FQDESV, per germline (reference sequence). CDR3 nucleotide sequence: TGTGCCAGCAGCCTCGGGACAAACTCAGGCACAGATACGCAGTATTTT. Amino acid sequence: CASSLGTNSGTDTQYF.

This clone was observed once. V gene TRBV29-1 combines with J gene TRBJ1-1; 8 bases are a match to TRBD1. The CDR3 extends over 14 amino acids. CDR1 and CDR2 (germline): SQVTM, ANQGSEA. The J segment lost 6 bases and the V segment lost 4 bases, leaving 10 bases of the junction unmatched. CDR3 nucleotide sequence: TGCAGCGTTGCCGGGGCAGGGGGCCGTGCTGAAGCTTTCTTT. It yields the protein CSVAGAGGRAEAFF. The entire variable domain, with the rest obtained from reference TRBV29-1 and TRBJ1-1, is as follows: SAVISQKPSRDICQRGTSLTIQCQVDSQVTMMFWYRQQPGQSLTLIATANQGSEATYESGFVIDKFPISRPNLTFSTLTVSNMSPEDSSIYLCSVAGAGGRAEAFFGQGTRLTVV.

This chain joins TRBV4-3 and TRBJ2-1, with 11 bases that match TRBD1. The CDR3 has 18 amino acids. Per germline, CDR1 LGHNA and CDR2 YSLEER. Trimming removed 0 bases from V and 5 bases from J; junction bases left unmatched: 9. CDR3 loop: CASSQEPGTGGVHNEQFF. The CDR3, as DNA: TGCGCCAGCAGCCAAGAACCCGGGACAGGGGGAGTCCACAATGAGCAGTTCTTC.

The chain is built from TRBV6-6 and TRBJ1-5; D gene ambiguous. Trimming removed 2 bases at V and 7 bases at J, with 6 bases between. Germline V lookup: CDR1 MNHNY, CDR2 SVGAGI (reference sequence). This CDR3 contains 12 residues. CDR3 sequence reads: CASSYGGQPQHF. The CDR3 region has the DNA TGTGCCAGCAGTTACGGAGGGCAGCCCCAGCATTTT.

A note on this clone: Other DNA variants within this sample encode the same CDR3. The chain combines TRBV29-1 with TRBJ1-1; no reliable D call. This CDR3 contains 13 residues. Trimming removed 3 bases at V and 0 bases at J, with 8 bases between. Germline values: CDR1 SQVTM, CDR2 ANQGSEA. CDR3: CSVEGRVNTEAFF. CDR3 DNA: TGCAGCGTTGAGGGCAGAGTGAACACTGAAGCTTTCTTT.

A note on this clone: Its ends do not fully match the called genes, so a read error is possible. This rearrangement joins TRBV7-2 to TRBJ2-7; TRBD2 agrees at 9 bases. The CDR3 length is 14 residues. CDR1 is SGHTA and CDR2 is FQGNSA in the germline V gene. CDR3 in DNA: TGTGCCAGCAGCCTAGCGGGGTACTTCTACGAGCAGTACTTC. It codes for CASSLAGYFYEQYF.

The chain combines TRBV2 with TRBJ1-2; D is unresolved. Trimming pared 1 base from V and 6 bases from J, leaving 15 bases between. The CDR3 is made up of 15 amino acids. CDR1 SNHLY and CDR2 FYNNEI come from the germline V gene. The CDR3 reads CASSEEYQDDDGYTF. The CDR3, as DNA: TGTGCCAGCAGTGAAGAGTATCAGGATGATGATGGCTACACCTTC.

This clone is a singleton in its sample. The DNA of the CDR3 is TGTGCCTGGAGTCCCGGGGGGGTAGCCTCCTACGAGCAGTACTTC. The encoded protein is CAWSPGGVASYEQYF. The chain has TRBV30 and TRBJ2-7; 8 bases are a match to TRBD2. Per the germline V gene, CDR1 is GTSNPN and CDR2 is SVGIG (reference sequence). V lost 2 bases, J lost 0 bases, and 6 bases stayed unmatched. This CDR3 is 15 amino acids long.

This clone was seen a handful of times. The chain employs TRBV10-2 and TRBJ2-7; unclear D gene. Germline V lookup: CDR1 WSHSY, CDR2 SAAADI. The CDR3 has 14 amino acids. V was pared by 4 bases and J by 2 bases, with 12 bases between. CDR3 DNA: TGCGCCAGCAGTGTGCCAGCTTCAACCTACGAGCAGTACTTC. Translating it yields CASSVPASTYEQYF.

The chain joins TRBV9 to TRBJ2-7; D ambiguous. CDR3 length: 10 residues. The ends were cut back, 4 bases at V and 4 bases at J, with 3 bases in the middle. Per the germline V gene, CDR1 is SGDLS and CDR2 is YYNGEE. The CDR3 reads CASSPYEQYF. CDR3 in DNA: TGTGCCAGCAGCCCTTACGAGCAGTACTTC.

The CDR3 region is CASMSFVDTEAFF. CDR3 DNA sequence: TGTGCCAGCATGAGTTTTGTTGACACTGAAGCTTTCTTT. V and J are TRBV28 and TRBJ1-1; D remains ambiguous. The CDR3 consists of 13 residues. The V gene lost 7 bases and the J gene lost 3 bases, with 12 bases spanning the gap. From germline, CDR1 is MDHEN and CDR2 SYDVKM.

The CDR3 loop is CASSIPTGNQETQYF. In nucleotides, the CDR3 is TGCGCCAGCAGCATACCGACAGGAAATCAAGAGACCCAGTACTTC. The chain has TRBV5-1 and TRBJ2-5, with a weak D call TRBD1 (6 bases). CDR1 and CDR2 from the germline V gene are SGHRS and YFSETQ. CDR3 length: 15 amino acids. Trimming took off 4 bases at V and 2 bases at J, with 15 bases between the two ends. Using reference TRBV5-1 and TRBJ2-5 for the parts outside the CDR3, the full variable domain is KAGVTQTPRYLIKTRGQQVTLSCSPISGHRSVSWYQQTPGQGLQFLFEYFSETQRNKGNFPGRFSGRQFSNSRSEMNVSTLELGDSALYLCASSIPTGNQETQYFGPGTRLLVL.

V is TRBV25-1 and J is TRBJ1-2, with a possible D match to TRBD1 (6 bases). Germline loops: CDR1 MGHDK, CDR2 SYGVNS. The length of the CDR3 is 13 residues. Trimming shortened V by 3 bases and J by 7 bases, and 12 bases separated the two germline ends. The CDR3 nucleotides are TGTGCCAGCAGTGAGGCCGACAGGTCTGGCTACACCTTC. Amino acids: CASSEADRSGYTF.

This clone was recorded a few times. The chain has TRBV29-1 and TRBJ2-3; no reliable D call. V was cut by 7 bases and J by 0 bases, with 14 bases left in between. The CDR3 length is 14 residues. CDR1 SQVTM and CDR2 ANQGSEA come from the germline V gene. CDR3 coding DNA: TGCAGCGCCTACATCGACGGCAGCACAGATACGCAGTATTTT. Amino acid sequence: CSAYIDGSTDTQYF.

As to this clone: The sample has other DNA sequences that encode this CDR3 too. The V gene is TRBV29-1, the J gene TRBJ1-1, with TRBD1 matching over 8 bases. Germline V gene sequence: CDR1 SQVTM, CDR2 ANQGSEA. J was trimmed by 5 bases and V by 7 bases; bases with no gene match: 9. The CDR3 contains 13 residues. The CDR3 loop reads CSAGQGRGTEAFF. The CDR3 DNA reads TGCAGCGCTGGACAGGGCCGAGGAACTGAAGCTTTCTTT.